This T cell receptor (beta chain) was profiled in a study of T-cell reconstitution after alpha-beta-depleted transplantation in children. This CDR3 is 12 amino acids long. Trimming pared 6 bases from V and 13 bases from J, leaving 16 bases between. Unique molecular identifiers were built into the TCRbeta library. TCRdb passed the PCR reads through MiXCR, listing each CDR3 protein once. The table lists some 600,000 distinct CDR3 sequences, approximately 17% of them singletons. The source was PBMCs from the stem cell graft donor, collected from the stem cell graft. The chain links TRBV12-3 or TRBV12-4 to TRBJ2-1; D is possibly TRBD1 (6 bases). This clonotype originated in a human donor who donated a stem cell graft to a child with acute myeloid leukemia. The DNA of the CDR3 is TGTGCCAGCAGCTTTACAGGGTCTACTCAGTTCTTC. Its translation: CASSFTGSTQFF.